This T cell receptor beta chain came from a study of CXCR3-negative and CXCR3-positive naive CD8 T cells. Remarks on this clonotype: The antigen remains unidentified.

This CDR3 has 14 residues. Germline CDR1 SEHNR, CDR2 FQNEAQ (reference sequence). The libraries of TRB cDNA were prepared using 5' RACE with UMI labels. Using the 5' RACE reads, TCRdb records one entry per CDR3 protein without DNA. The ten top clones account for 0.59%, within a sample of some 130,000 distinct CDR3 sequences. Study-level points and caveats: Relative to CXCR3-negative naive cells, CXCR3-positive naive cells had more hydrophobic TRB CDR3s. Naive cells used TRBV-TRBJ genes in much the same way whether CXCR3-negative or CXCR3-positive; memory cells did not.

What was sequenced was naive CXCR3+ CD8+ T cells from blood. The subset denotes: CD45RO-CCR7+CD27+CD95- naive CD8+ T cells expressing CXCR3 (TNR3+). The J gene is TRBJ1-2, the V gene TRBV7-9; the D call from TCRdb, TRBD1, cannot be confirmed without DNA. This TCR was sampled from a human donor in good health. Some clones in this sample may be carry-over from other donors' samples. The CDR3 spells CASSPTTGASGYTF.